This paragraph reports one TCR beta chain. This clone showed up just once. Its antigen target is currently unknown. No qualities accompany the bases; no much larger clone lies one base away. This sample stems from a study of cytomegalovirus exposure and HLA in healthy donors listed by TCRdb under 2017. As for the study more broadly: According to an earlier analysis of 550 to 700 of the donors, 150 million to 200 million T cells yielded 117 million unique TCR beta sequences and around 280 Gb of sequence data. Around 330 gigabases of sequencing data and roughly 80 million unique TCR sequences made up an early release that covered approximately 700 HLA-typed donors. The genetic ancestry cluster associated with self-reported Caucasian donors included 65% to 90% of the 398 genotyped donors. The aim of the study was to test whether cataloging public T cell receptors could identify signatures of past pathogen exposure. The T cell repertoires of some 700 subjects were profiled by immunosequencing and related to cytomegalovirus serostatus. In addition to the first cohort of about 650 subjects, a separate validation cohort of approximately 120 different subjects was used. To predict cytomegalovirus infection status, the study brought together high-throughput TCR immunosequencing, statistical association of individual TCRs with disease status, and machine learning. In a later analysis, previously published TCR beta repertoires from 666 donors were re-analyzed and high-resolution HLA genotyping was added so that TCR occurrence patterns could be studied. The later analysis used no new phenotypic data to find candidate immune exposures, relying instead on TCR beta sequences and their occurrence across donors. An earlier analysis of nearly 600 of the donors applied high-throughput TCR beta sequencing to assess whether each TCR beta V gene segment acted as functional or pseudogenic. Alongside the repertoire data, information on donor age, sex, ethnicity and CMV serostatus was compiled. Genome-wide SNP genotypes for about 55% of the 666 donors were used in a later genetic analysis, which treated that subset as a discovery cohort. All discovery cohort repertoires had been generated on a single sequencing platform. HLA typing covered class I and class II loci at four-digit resolution. Typing coverage differed by locus: A, B, C, DRB1 and DQB1 were typed in about 620-630 donors, DQA1 in about 500, DPA1 in around 580, and DPB1 in around 490. Roughly 5 DR-DQ haplotypes were handled as single units for association and clustering, since linkage in the cohort was strong. Across 300 to 400 genotyped donors of the cohort, an average of roughly 230,000 unique TCR beta nucleotide sequences per donor were sequenced, and roughly 18% of those sequences were non-productive.

V lost 5 bases and J lost 6 bases; the stretch between them is 17 bases long. Inclusive of the bounding cysteine and phenylalanine, the CDR3 is 15 residues long. Of the read, only the CDR3 DNA is kept; its 45 bases are in frame from base 1. Reading the germline V gene gives CDR1 SGHTA and CDR2 FQGNSA. Library method: the immunoSEQ multiplex PCR assay. For the multiplex PCR, a mixture combining 60 forward primers for TCR Vbeta segments and 13 reverse primers for TCR Jbeta segments was used. Amplification of the CDR3 region of rearranged TCR beta genes was performed with a multiplex PCR assay on genomic DNA. The amplified TCR beta libraries were sequenced on the Illumina HiSeq System as 87-base-pair reads. As for the authors' bioinformatics: In a later analysis, tens of millions of unique TCR beta chains were counted across the approximately 670 repertoires, and roughly 11 million of these chains were shared by at least two donors. To remove PCR and sequencing errors, raw reads were error-corrected and collapsed into unique sequences using a nearest-neighbor algorithm that merged closely related sequences. V, D and J gene segments were assigned by aligning CDR3 sequences to IMGT reference sequences. For a sequence to be retained, a match of at least six nucleotides to both a V gene segment and a J gene segment was required. A rearrangement counted as productive if the CDR3 had no stop codons and remained in frame with V and J, and every other rearrangement counted as non-productive. CDR3 was defined by IMGT convention, running from the second conserved V-encoded cysteine to the conserved J-encoded phenylalanine. In an earlier analysis of more than 550 of the donors, sequences lacking an unambiguous match to a single V gene segment were excluded. An earlier analysis of about 590 of the donors classified V segments as functional when productive rearrangements were above 56.7% and as segregating when the standard deviation between donors was above 5%. A statistical classification framework was developed to diagnose cytomegalovirus status using the catalog of TCR beta chain sequences. In a later analysis, TCR nucleotide sequences were compared against IMGT/GENE-DB human TR gene sequences so that V and J genes could be assigned. The TCRdist pipeline was used in a later analysis to assign CDR3 sequences and most-parsimonious VDJ recombination scenarios. A later analysis defined each TCR beta chain by its CDR3 amino acid sequence plus V-gene family, and excluded reads lacking a unique V-gene family. In a later analysis, 450 to 600 highly shared, low-generation-probability nucleotide sequences were removed to address suspected cross-contamination and a sequencing artifact. For each public chain, a later analysis derived a clonal expansion index from normalized ranks of inferred template counts within each repertoire. In a later analysis, generation probabilities were computed with a VDJ recombination model fitted to out-of-frame rearrangements, and the resulting probabilities were checked against IGoR. In a later analysis, TCR-TCR, TCR-HLA and TCR-CMV co-occurrence was scored with hypergeometric tests, and a repertoire-size bias correction was applied to TCR pairs. False discovery rates were estimated in a later analysis by permuting HLA or CMV assignments 20 times. In a later analysis, co-occurring TCRs were grouped using DBSCAN, with TCRdist sequence similarity added in when clustering inside HLA-allele-positive subsets. Repertoires with fewer than 30,000 or more than 120,000 public chains were left out of co-occurrence clustering, as were a handful of repertoires with anomalous nucleotide sharing. The immuneACCESS repertoire file appears here via TCRdb, limited to in-frame rearrangements. These files lack a portion of the clones; in checked studies, under half of the deficit traces to unresolved V genes, and the cause of the others is not known. The V and J calls and clone size were taken over from that table, and D and trimming were inferred from the DNA. In this sample the table shows 50,000 to 65,000 clones, around 72% of which occur a single time. The ten largest clones capture about 20% of the sample.

Study-wide findings and limitations: CMV serostatus was the only immune exposure information available for the cohort. A later analysis found that HLA-associated TCR beta chains were more clonally expanded and had lower generation probabilities than equally common non-associated chains. Broadly in line with IMGT annotations, most TCR beta V segments showed up in productive rearrangements about 87% or about 30% of the time in an earlier analysis of approximately 600 of the donors. Only TCR beta chains were sequenced in this cohort, and the absence of alpha or paired-chain data limited detectable features. In a later genetic analysis, a missense DCLRE1C variant was associated with V-gene and J-gene trimming of TCR beta chains, and the association was replicated in an independent cohort. When HLA alleles, especially DR and DQ, strongly co-occurred, TCR associations were difficult to assign to individual alleles. Correlated functional status among segregating V segments might reflect linkage disequilibrium, but an unknown experimental factor could not be ruled out. Some IMGT-functional V segments, including TRBV6-2 and TRBV6-3, could not be told apart with the 87-base-pair reads, so those segments were excluded. Several of the top co-occurrence clusters appeared to be linked to parvovirus B19, influenza, CMV and Epstein-Barr virus, according to a later analysis. A later analysis associated 16,951 TCR beta sequences with specific HLA alleles at a false discovery rate of 0.05. The authors suggested that the approach could potentially be extended to other disease states and immunological phenotypes. A further reported finding was that TCR beta sequences accurately predicted the HLA-A and HLA-B alleles for most subjects in the first cohort. Because HLA typing was missing for some donors at each locus, association tests included only the typed subset. Because counts were too low, around 18 rarely observed V segments, including chromosome 9 orphons, were left out of the earlier analysis of about 620 of the donors. The study gave a list of 150 to 200 TCR beta chains associated with cytomegalovirus. A few of the identified cytomegalovirus-associated TCR beta chains were confirmed in vitro to be specific for cytomegalovirus antigens. A later analysis found that TCR association rates varied across HLA loci, with DRB1 alleles showing the most associated TCRs and HLA-C alleles the fewest. A later genetic analysis reported fewer N-insertions in productive TCRs among donors in an Asian-associated ancestry cluster than the roughly 690-donor mean. Across donors, most TCR sequences were observed very rarely, whereas some public TCRs were present in many individuals. A cluster of highly shared sequence variants was judged likely to be a technical artifact of the sequencing pipeline. Sequencing depth was assumed to be roughly uniform across donors in the presence/absence analyses, though that assumption may not hold. The classifier was reported to diagnose cytomegalovirus status with high specificity and sensitivity in both the original cohort and the validation cohort. In a later analysis, most CMV-associated TCR beta chains were found to appear HLA-restricted, with HLA associations seemingly driven largely by CMV exposure.

The cohort was made up of about 610 healthy bone marrow donors. All cohort members were sampled while nominally healthy, although unrecorded immune exposures were likely present. The donor was CMV seropositive and was included in the group of 300 or so seropositive cohort members. Each donor provided a peripheral blood sample, and peripheral blood mononuclear cells were used for TCR beta sequencing. The Qiagen DNeasy Blood Extraction Kit was used to extract genomic DNA from the blood cell samples. The source is a woman in her fifties or sixties in good health and CMV-seropositive. Sample: PBMCs. The rearranged segments are TRBV7-2 and TRBJ1-5, with TRBD1 tentatively as D gene (5 bases match). The sequence in DNA is TGTGCCAGCAGCCCCCGGGGCGGGGTGGGTCAGCCCCAGCATTTT. Its coded protein is CASSPRGGVGQPQHF. When the CDR3 is completed using the reference TRBV7-2 and TRBJ1-5 genes on either side, the full variable domain is GAGVSQSPSNKVTEKGKDVELRCDPISGHTALYWYRQSLGQGLEFLIYFQGNSAPDKSGLPSDRFSAERTGGSVSTLTIQRTQQEDSAVYLCASSPRGGVGQPQHFGDGTRLSIL.